One sample yielded the 18 T cell receptor beta chains listed below, sequenced in a study of glioma-infiltrating T cells after dendritic cell vaccination. Some clones are missing from TCRdb's copy, which holds only in-frame ones; the method was immunoSEQ multiplex PCR. The data hold tens of thousands of clones, with around 86% observed a single time. The specimen was blood, collected before dendritic cell vaccination. The receptors derive from a human donor with glioblastoma.

This clone came up once. This rearrangement joins TRBV29-1 to TRBJ1-1; D unresolved. The V end was cut by 7 bases, the J end by 3 bases, with 12 bases between. The CDR3 spans 12 residues. Germline V gene sequence: CDR1 SQVTM, CDR2 ANQGSEA. CDR3 in amino acids: CSAKSGDTEAFF. DNA of the CDR3: TGCAGCGCCAAAAGCGGGGACACTGAAGCTTTCTTT.

The DNA of the CDR3 is TGCGCCAGCAGCCCCATGGGGGGTTATGGCTACACCTTC. Translation gives CASSPMGGYGYTF. V is TRBV5-1 and J is TRBJ1-2; weak D call: TRBD1 (5 bases). Trimming shortened V by 4 bases and J by 5 bases, and 12 bases separated the two germline ends. The CDR3 length is 13 residues. Germline V gives CDR1 SGHRS, CDR2 YFSETQ.

The sample holds one count of this clone. The rearrangement links TRBV30 to TRBJ1-1, with D perhaps matching TRBD1 (5 bases). V dropped 1 base and J dropped 5 bases, with 11 bases sitting between them. In germline, CDR1 is GTSNPN, CDR2 SVGIG (reference sequence). The CDR3 extends over 13 amino acids. The CDR3 DNA follows: TGTGCCTGGAGTGGGCGTAGGGGAACTGAAGCTTTCTTT. It translates to CAWSGRRGTEAFF. Complete variable domain (other parts from reference TRBV30 and TRBJ1-1): SQTIHQWPATLVQPVGSPLSLECTVEGTSNPNLYWYRQAAGRGLQLLFYSVGIGQISSEVPQNLSASRPQDRQFILSSKKLLLSDSGFYLCAWSGRRGTEAFFGQGTRLTVV.

The rearrangement uses TRBV27 and TRBJ2-5; D may be TRBD1 (5 bases). Trimming left V 3 bases short and J 5 bases short, with 10 bases between. Germline-derived CDR1 and CDR2 are MNHEY and SMNVEV (reference sequence). CDR3 length: 13 residues. CDR3 bases: TGTGCCAGCAGTTTGGGGCTGTGGGAGACCCAGTACTTC. This codes for CASSLGLWETQYF.

The gene calls are TRBV10-2 and TRBJ2-7, with 7 bases identical to TRBD1. Germline V lookup: CDR1 WSHSY, CDR2 SAAADI. Trimming at V came to 7 bases and at J to 2 bases, leaving 8 bases not matched to a gene. The CDR3 runs to 14 residues. The CDR3 DNA reads TGCGCCAGCACCCAAGCAGGGGGTCCCTACGAGCAGTACTTC. Its protein is CASTQAGGPYEQYF.

The chain employs TRBV19 and TRBJ1-1, with TRBD1 matching over 7 bases. This CDR3 has 14 amino acids. Germline values: CDR1 LNHDA, CDR2 SQIVND (reference sequence). With V trimmed by 5 bases and J by 1 base, 4 bases remained unmatched. The CDR3 nucleotides read TGTGCCAGTAGTGTCGGACAGGAGAACACTGAAGCTTTCTTT. It yields the protein CASSVGQENTEAFF.

The J gene is TRBJ2-1, the V gene TRBV6-1; 12 bases align to TRBD2. V lost 4 bases, J lost 4 bases, and 5 bases stayed unmatched. Germline CDR1 and CDR2: MNHNS and SASEGT. The CDR3 is made up of 16 amino acids. CDR3 sequence reads: CASSVGLAGTYNEQFF. The CDR3, as DNA: TGTGCCAGCAGTGTCGGACTAGCGGGGACGTACAATGAGCAGTTCTTC.

This chain connects TRBV7-2 to TRBJ1-2, with a weak D call TRBD1 (6 bases). The V gene's germline CDR1 is SGHTA and CDR2 FQGNSA. The CDR3 is made up of 14 amino acids. V shed 5 bases and J shed 6 bases, with 16 bases lying between them. The CDR3 nucleotides read TGTGCCAGCAGCCCCGCACAGGGAGGGAATGGCTACACCTTC. It yields the protein CASSPAQGGNGYTF.

The CDR3 protein is CASSIDTNTGELFF. CDR3 DNA sequence: TGTGCCAGCAGTATCGACACTAACACCGGGGAGCTGTTTTTT. This chain joins TRBV27 and TRBJ2-2; D is uncertain. CDR1 is MNHEY, CDR2 SMNVEV, per germline (reference sequence). The CDR3 spans 14 residues. Trimming cost V 5 bases and J 2 bases, with 9 bases left between them.

The chain is built from TRBV28 and TRBJ1-2; maybe TRBD1 (6 bases). There are 14 residues in the CDR3. Germline V CDR1 and CDR2: MDHEN, SYDVKM. V was clipped by 2 bases and J by 7 bases, with 14 bases between them. The chain's CDR3 is CASSLIEPGAGYTF. The CDR3 DNA reads TGTGCCAGCAGTTTAATCGAGCCAGGGGCTGGCTACACCTTC.

This chain joins TRBV11-2 and TRBJ1-6; D is possibly TRBD1 (6 bases). With 1 base removed from V and 6 bases from J, the gap between germline ends came to 7 bases. Germline-derived CDR1 and CDR2 are SGHAT and FQNNGV. This CDR3 comprises 14 residues. The CDR3 coding sequence is TGTGCCAGCAGCTTAGCCAGGGGTAATTCACCCCTCCACTTT. Residues: CASSLARGNSPLHF.

This clone was recorded once. The chain employs TRBV15 and TRBJ1-2; maybe TRBD1 (6 bases). V dropped 4 bases and J dropped 4 bases, with 16 bases sitting between them. This CDR3 has 15 amino acids. CDR1 and CDR2 (germline): LNHNV, YYDKDF (reference sequence). The CDR3, as DNA: TGTGCCACCAGCAATAGGGCCCAGGGGACCTATGGCTACACCTTC. This encodes CATSNRAQGTYGYTF.

CDR3 sequence: CASSQDDRSYEQYF. The CDR3 DNA follows: TGCGCCAGCAGCCAAGATGACAGATCCTACGAGCAGTACTTC. V gene TRBV4-1 combines with J gene TRBJ2-7; possible D gene TRBD1, 5 bases. The CDR3 has 14 amino acids. The germline CDR1 and CDR2 sequences are MGHRA and YSYEKL. Deletions cut 0 bases from V and 1 base from J, with 7 bases between.

J is TRBJ1-5 and V is TRBV28; no clear D gene. CDR1 and CDR2 (germline): MDHEN, SYDVKM. The germline V and J ends were trimmed by 7 bases and 5 bases, with 18 bases remaining between them. This CDR3 is 15 amino acids long. For the CDR3, the DNA is TGTGCCAGCAACCTACTAGGCGTAGGATATCAGCCCCAGCATTTT. Its translation: CASNLLGVGYQPQHF.

V gene TRBV18 combines with J gene TRBJ2-3; 8 nucleotides agree with TRBD2. Germline trimming cut 2 bases from V and 4 bases from J; bases unmatched to any gene: 8. CDR3 length: 16 residues. Germline assignment: CDR1 KGHSH and CDR2 LQKENI. CDR3 region: CASSPSRGTSADTQYF. CDR3 in DNA: TGTGCCAGCTCACCATCACGTGGGACTAGTGCAGATACGCAGTATTTT.

CDR3: CASSLGSGDRGYSNQPQHF. The CDR3 DNA is TGTGCCAGCAGCTTGGGGTCCGGTGATCGGGGTTATAGCAATCAGCCCCAGCATTTT. The rearrangement links TRBV5-8 to TRBJ1-5; D gene unclear. The CDR3 consists of 19 residues. Germline lookup yields CDR1 SGHTS and CDR2 YDEGEE. The germline V and J ends were trimmed by 0 bases and 0 bases, with 19 bases remaining between them.

V gene TRBV7-9 combines with J gene TRBJ2-7; 10 bases agree with TRBD1. Germline values: CDR1 SEHNR, CDR2 FQNEAQ (reference sequence). The CDR3 totals 17 residues. The junction had 8 bases not matched to a gene; V was cut back by 3 bases and J by 0 bases. The CDR3 is CASSFATGGAGSYEQYF. DNA of the CDR3: TGTGCCAGCAGCTTCGCGACAGGGGGCGCCGGCTCCTACGAGCAGTACTTC.

V is TRBV7-9 and J is TRBJ2-5, with 9 bases aligning to TRBD1. The CDR3 is 13 residues long. Germline lookup yields CDR1 SEHNR and CDR2 FQNEAQ (reference sequence). V shed 11 bases and J 5 bases; nucleotides not matched to a gene: 9. The CDR3 coding sequence is TGTGCCGGTAACAGGGGGCAGTGGGAGACCCAGTACTTC. This gives the protein CAGNRGQWETQYF.